One sample yielded the 27 T cell receptor beta chains listed below, sequenced in a study of blood T cell repertoires in COVID-19. Sequenced by immunoSEQ multiplex PCR; TCRdb stores in-frame clones only, minus some. The table has around 300,000 clones, about 83% seen once. The sequenced material came from peripheral blood. The source of these receptors is a man aged 25-45 years with active or convalescent COVID-19.

This chain joins TRBV2 and TRBJ1-1, with TRBD1 as a possible D gene (5 bases). V was pared by 5 bases and J by 4 bases, with 17 bases between. Germline CDR1 reads SNHLY; CDR2 reads FYNNEI. The CDR3 totals 15 residues. The CDR3 loop reads CASSIGAITVTEAFF. DNA for the CDR3: TGTGCCAGCAGTATAGGGGCGATCACGGTCACTGAAGCTTTCTTT.

This clone was counted once. The V call is TRBV5-1, the J call TRBJ1-3; D is perhaps TRBD1 (6 bases). There are 16 residues in the CDR3. The germline V and J ends were trimmed by 4 bases and 2 bases, with 16 bases remaining between them. CDR1 SGHRS and CDR2 YFSETQ come from the germline V gene. CDR3 loop: CASSDTGWGPGNTIYF. The CDR3 DNA reads TGCGCCAGCAGCGATACAGGGTGGGGGCCTGGAAACACCATATATTTT.

This chain uses TRBV15 with TRBJ1-5, with 7 nucleotides matching TRBD1. Germline CDR1 and CDR2: LNHNV and YYDKDF (reference sequence). Germline trimming cut 5 bases from V and 6 bases from J; bases unmatched to any gene: 19. This CDR3 comprises 18 residues. CDR3 DNA sequence: TGTGCCACCAGCCACCCTCCGGGACAGCCCGTAGTGGGTCAGCCCCAGCATTTT. Protein sequence: CATSHPPGQPVVGQPQHF.

CDR3 in DNA: TGTGCCAGCAGCCCTATCTGGCGGGGGCGGGCAGATACGCAGTATTTT. It encodes CASSPIWRGRADTQYF. This chain links TRBV27 with TRBJ2-3, with TRBD2 as a possible D gene (7 bases). The germline V gene encodes CDR1 MNHEY and CDR2 SMNVEV (reference sequence). V lost 6 bases to trimming and J lost 4 bases, with 20 bases between them. The CDR3 totals 16 residues.

The chain links TRBV6-5 to TRBJ1-1, with 7 positions matching TRBD1. The CDR3 is 13 residues long. After removal of 8 bases from V and 2 bases from J, the junction contained 5 bases not matched to a gene. Germline V gives CDR1 MNHEY, CDR2 SVGAGI. The CDR3 protein is CASGRQGNTEAFF. CDR3 sequence (DNA): TGTGCCAGCGGGAGACAGGGTAACACTGAAGCTTTCTTT.

The chain employs TRBV28 and TRBJ2-7; 7 nucleotides agree with TRBD1. Germline trimming cut 5 bases from V and 0 bases from J; bases unmatched to any gene: 10. The germline gives CDR1 MDHEN, CDR2 SYDVKM. The CDR3 runs 16 residues. CDR3: CASSITQGVHSYEQYF. In nucleotides, the CDR3 is TGTGCCAGCAGTATCACCCAGGGGGTGCACTCCTACGAGCAGTACTTC.

The chain links TRBV5-1 to TRBJ2-7; the D gene is possibly TRBD2 (6 bases). Trimming removed 4 bases at V and 6 bases at J, with 17 bases between. Per germline, CDR1 SGHRS and CDR2 YFSETQ. The CDR3 covers 14 residues. CDR3 residues: CASSQGLGGGEQYF. CDR3 sequence (DNA): TGCGCCAGCAGCCAGGGTTTGGGGGGTGGCGAGCAGTACTTC.

The rearrangement joins TRBV9 to TRBJ2-2; perhaps TRBD2 as D (5 bases). The CDR3 is made up of 19 amino acids. Trimming removed 5 bases from V and 0 bases from J, with 23 bases in between. Germline lookup yields CDR1 SGDLS and CDR2 YYNGEE. The CDR3 sequence: CASSIPLGLDHANTGELFF. CDR3 nucleotide sequence: TGTGCCAGCAGTATTCCGCTAGGACTGGACCACGCGAACACCGGGGAGCTGTTTTTT.

The chain carries TRBV4-1 and TRBJ2-5; the match to TRBD1 covers 11 bases. This CDR3 has 16 amino acids. CDR1 and CDR2 from the germline V gene are MGHRA and YSYEKL. With 7 bases clipped from V and 0 bases from J, the junction kept 7 bases outside the gene matches. CDR3 sequence (DNA): TGCGCCAGCAAATCAGTGGGACAGGGGGACCAAGAGACCCAGTACTTC. It yields the protein CASKSVGQGDQETQYF.

The chain is built from TRBV30 and TRBJ2-7, with a possible D match to TRBD2 (5 bases). The CDR3 has 12 amino acids. Looked up from germline, CDR1 is GTSNPN and CDR2 is SVGIG (reference sequence). The ends were cut back, 2 bases at V and 1 base at J, with 6 bases in the middle. CDR3 DNA sequence: TGTGCCTGGAGTCGGGGTTCCTACGAGCAGTACTTC. Protein sequence: CAWSRGSYEQYF.

The V gene is TRBV24-1, the J gene TRBJ2-1, with D tentatively TRBD1 (5 bases). The CDR3 sequence is 13 residues long. V lost 1 base and J 8 bases, leaving 8 bases between the germline ends. The V gene's germline CDR1 is KGHDR and CDR2 SFDVKD. The CDR3 sequence is CATSDFQGHEQFF. CDR3 sequence (DNA): TGTGCCACCAGTGATTTCCAGGGCCATGAGCAGTTCTTC.

V is TRBV29-1 and J is TRBJ2-7; possible D gene TRBD2, 6 bases. Germline CDR1 SQVTM, CDR2 ANQGSEA. The length of the CDR3 is 14 residues. V shed 0 bases and J shed 5 bases, with 14 bases lying between them. The CDR3 region is CSVEDSRLGDEQYF. CDR3 sequence (DNA): TGCAGCGTTGAAGATAGCCGACTAGGAGACGAGCAGTACTTC.

This clone has just one count. The V call is TRBV19, the J call TRBJ1-1; 9 nucleotides agree with TRBD1. Germline loops: CDR1 LNHDA, CDR2 SQIVND (reference sequence). The CDR3 runs 14 residues. J lost 5 bases, V lost 6 bases, and 7 bases had no gene match. CDR3 sequence: CASSAGTGMTEAFF. CDR3 bases: TGTGCCAGTAGCGCCGGGACAGGGATGACTGAAGCTTTCTTT.

This chain links TRBV30 with TRBJ2-7, with TRBD2 as a possible D gene (6 bases). Germline V gene lookup returns CDR1 GTSNPN and CDR2 SVGIG (reference sequence). V lost 0 bases and J lost 9, with 15 bases in between. The CDR3 loop spans 13 amino acids. In DNA, the CDR3 is TGTGCCTGGAGTGTAGGGTCTAGCGATCTGCAGTACTTC. As protein: CAWSVGSSDLQYF.

This chain connects TRBV5-1 to TRBJ1-1; 12 nucleotides agree with TRBD1. The CDR3 has 20 residues. CDR1 and CDR2 from the germline V gene are SGHRS and YFSETQ. Trimming at V came to 1 base and at J to 0 bases, leaving 13 bases not matched to a gene. The CDR3: CASSLLPLRGQGALNTEAFF. Here the CDR3 DNA reads TGCGCCAGCAGCTTGTTGCCCCTTAGGGGACAGGGGGCCTTGAACACTGAAGCTTTCTTT.

V gene TRBV18 combines with J gene TRBJ1-2, with D tentatively TRBD1 (5 bases). Germline loops: CDR1 KGHSH, CDR2 LQKENI. Deletions cut 3 bases from V and 1 base from J, with 9 bases between. The CDR3 contains 14 residues. The CDR3 protein is CASSPEQVNYGYTF. The CDR3 nucleotides are TGTGCCAGCTCACCGGAACAGGTTAACTATGGCTACACCTTC.

This clone was seen only a few times. The J gene is TRBJ2-2, the V gene TRBV11-3; TRBD2 might be the D (5 bases). Germline V CDR1 and CDR2: SGHNT, YENEEA. The CDR3 spans 14 residues. Deletions cut 5 bases from V and 8 bases from J, with 15 bases between. The CDR3, as DNA: TGTGCCAGCAGCCCCCCGGCGGGCGGTGGGGAGCTGTTTTTT. Its protein product is CASSPPAGGGELFF.

This chain links TRBV6-5 with TRBJ2-7, with 9 bases aligning to TRBD1. J lost 6 bases, V lost 6 bases, and 12 bases had no gene match. Germline CDR1 MNHEY, CDR2 SVGAGI. CDR3 size: 15 residues. Here the CDR3 DNA reads TGTGCCAGCAGAAACGGACAGGGGAGGTTTGGCGAGCAGTACTTC. It codes for CASRNGQGRFGEQYF.

This chain connects TRBV6-5 to TRBJ2-1; 8 bases are shared with TRBD2. There are 12 residues in the CDR3. Germline V gene lookup returns CDR1 MNHEY and CDR2 SVGAGI. Germline trimming cut 10 bases from V and 7 bases from J; bases unmatched to any gene: 6. The CDR3 loop is CAIRTSWNEQFF. The CDR3 nucleotides read TGTGCCATCCGGACTAGCTGGAATGAGCAGTTCTTC.

The J gene is TRBJ2-1, the V gene TRBV19; 7 bases align to TRBD2. V lost 10 bases to trimming and J lost 9 bases; unmatched junction nucleotides: 9. Germline-derived CDR1 and CDR2 are LNHDA and SQIVND (reference sequence). The CDR3 spans 12 residues. In DNA form, the CDR3 reads TGTGCCACCCCCGGGACTACTCTTGAGCAGTTCTTC. Encoded protein: CATPGTTLEQFF. The variable domain in full, with the rest retrieved from reference TRBV19 and TRBJ2-1, is DGGITQSPKYLFRKEGQNVTLSCEQNLNHDAMYWYRQDPGQGLRLIYYSQIVNDFQKGDIAEGYSVSREKKESFPLTVTSAQKNPTAFYLCATPGTTLEQFFGPGTRLTVL.

J is TRBJ2-1 and V is TRBV11-1; 10 bases line up with TRBD2. Germline V CDR1 and CDR2: SGHAT, FQDESV (reference sequence). The CDR3 spans 16 residues. Trimming cost V 4 bases and J 6 bases; bases outside gene matches: 9. The CDR3 spells CASSSGLAPAGNEQFF. As DNA, the CDR3 is TGTGCCAGCAGCTCGGGACTAGCGCCAGCCGGCAATGAGCAGTTCTTC. Full variable domain (rest looked up from reference TRBV11-1 and TRBJ2-1): EAEVAQSPRYKITEKSQAVAFWCDPISGHATLYWYRQILGQGPELLVQFQDESVVDDSQLPKDRFSAERLKGVDSTLKIQPAELGDSAMYLCASSSGLAPAGNEQFFGPGTRLTVL.

This chain connects TRBV5-1 to TRBJ2-5; D may be TRBD1 (5 bases). The CDR3 has 14 residues. The germline CDR1 and CDR2 sequences are SGHRS and YFSETQ. Trimming took 0 bases from V and 3 from J, leaving 9 bases between them. In DNA, the CDR3 is TGCGCCAGCAGCTTGGCTCGCAGGGAAGAGACCCAGTACTTC. It codes for CASSLARREETQYF.

CDR3 residues: CASSIRLLRQGRSGYTF. CDR3 nucleotide sequence: TGTGCCAGTAGTATCCGCCTCTTGCGACAGGGGAGGTCTGGCTACACCTTC. The genes are TRBV19 and TRBJ1-2; 8 nucleotides agree with TRBD1. Trimming took 3 bases from V and 7 from J; bases not matched to a gene: 16. The CDR3 loop spans 17 amino acids. Germline values: CDR1 LNHDA, CDR2 SQIVND (reference sequence). Full variable domain (rest looked up from reference TRBV19 and TRBJ1-2): DGGITQSPKYLFRKEGQNVTLSCEQNLNHDAMYWYRQDPGQGLRLIYYSQIVNDFQKGDIAEGYSVSREKKESFPLTVTSAQKNPTAFYLCASSIRLLRQGRSGYTFGSGTRLTVV.

J is TRBJ2-3 and V is TRBV18; 13 bases match TRBD2. The germline V gene has CDR1 KGHSH and CDR2 LQKENI. With V trimmed by 4 bases and J by 5 bases, 12 bases remained unmatched. This CDR3 spans 18 amino acids. The CDR3 DNA sequence: TGTGCCAGCTCACAACATTCACCGGGACTAGCGGGACAAGATACGCAGTATTTT. It encodes CASSQHSPGLAGQDTQYF.

The chain joins TRBV18 to TRBJ1-1; D possibly corresponds to TRBD1 (5 bases). V dropped 6 bases and J dropped 6 bases, with 17 bases sitting between them. CDR1 is KGHSH, CDR2 LQKENI, per germline. The CDR3 consists of 14 residues. In DNA form, the CDR3 reads TGTGCCAGCTCCCGCGTTTTTCCAGGGCCTGAAGCTTTCTTT. It is translated as CASSRVFPGPEAFF. Combining the CDR3 with reference TRBV18 and TRBJ1-1 gives the whole variable domain NAGVMQNPRHLVRRRGQEARLRCSPMKGHSHVYWYRQLPEEGLKFMVYLQKENIIDESGMPKERFSAEFPKEGPSILRIQQVVRGDSAAYFCASSRVFPGPEAFFGQGTRLTVV.

This clone was detected once. This chain uses TRBV5-4 with TRBJ1-1; perhaps TRBD1 as D (5 bases). The germline V and J ends were trimmed by 4 bases and 1 base, with 14 bases remaining between them. The CDR3 loop spans 15 amino acids. CDR1 and CDR2 from the germline V gene are SGHNT and YYREEE (reference sequence). The CDR3 region has the DNA TGTGCCAGCAGCGCAGGGCCTAGGTCGAACACTGAAGCTTTCTTT. Translated, it gives CASSAGPRSNTEAFF. The entire variable domain, with the rest obtained from reference TRBV5-4 and TRBJ1-1, is as follows: ETGVTQSPTHLIKTRGQQVTLRCSSQSGHNTVSWYQQALGQGPQFIFQYYREEENGRGNFPPRFSGLQFPNYSSELNVNALELDDSALYLCASSAGPRSNTEAFFGQGTRLTVV.

The sample holds a few counts of this clone. The chain uses TRBV18 and TRBJ1-3; 7 bases align to TRBD1. Germline CDR1 reads KGHSH; CDR2 reads LQKENI. CDR3 size: 15 residues. V lost 2 bases and J lost 1; bases outside the gene matches: 2. CDR3 protein: CASSPSQGSGNTIYF. CDR3 nucleotide sequence: TGTGCCAGCTCACCATCACAGGGGTCTGGAAACACCATATATTTT.